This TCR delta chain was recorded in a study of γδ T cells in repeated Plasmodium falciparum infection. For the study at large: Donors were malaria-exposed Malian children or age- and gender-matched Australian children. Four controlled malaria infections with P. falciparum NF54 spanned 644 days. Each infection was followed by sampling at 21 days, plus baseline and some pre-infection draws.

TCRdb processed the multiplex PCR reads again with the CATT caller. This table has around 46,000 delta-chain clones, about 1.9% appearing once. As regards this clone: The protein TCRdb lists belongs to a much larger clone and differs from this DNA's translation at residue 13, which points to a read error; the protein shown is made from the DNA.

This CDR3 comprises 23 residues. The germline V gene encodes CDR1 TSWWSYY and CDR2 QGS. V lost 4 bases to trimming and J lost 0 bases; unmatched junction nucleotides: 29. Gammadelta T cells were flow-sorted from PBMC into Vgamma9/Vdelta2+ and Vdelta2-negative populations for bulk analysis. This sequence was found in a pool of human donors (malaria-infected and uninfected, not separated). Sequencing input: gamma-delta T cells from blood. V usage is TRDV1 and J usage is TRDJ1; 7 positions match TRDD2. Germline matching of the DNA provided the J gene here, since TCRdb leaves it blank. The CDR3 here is CALGVLSSYPFRHLAFYTDKLIF. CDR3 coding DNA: TGTGCTCTTGGGGTCCTTAGTTCCTACCCTTTTCGCCATCTGGCCTTTTACACCGATAAACTCATCTTT.